Listed here are 20 T cell receptor beta chains from one sample, sequenced in a study of shared clonotypes between healthy human individuals. Here immunoSEQ multiplex PCR was the method, and the copy in TCRdb shows in-frame clones only, minus some. Here the sample spans roughly 2.5 million clones, around 90% being singletons. The sequenced sample consisted of naive CD4+ T cells sorted from blood. Subset: CD45RA+ positively selected. Every receptor here comes from a man aged 18 to 30 in good health.

J is TRBJ2-7 and V is TRBV28, with D unclear. Germline CDR1 MDHEN, CDR2 SYDVKM. This CDR3 has 12 amino acids. Trimming left V 3 bases short and J 3 bases short, with 6 bases between. CDR3 protein: CASSFYGYEQYF. CDR3 bases: TGTGCCAGCAGTTTTTACGGCTACGAGCAGTACTTC.

In the case of this clone: Other DNA sequences from this sample encode an identical CDR3 as well. The J gene is TRBJ2-1, the V gene TRBV5-6; D might be TRBD1 (5 bases). V was pared by 0 bases and J by 4 bases, with 8 bases between. Germline CDR1 SGHDT, CDR2 YYEEEE. The CDR3 is 14 residues long. This CDR3 reads CASSLDRLYNEQFF. The CDR3 coding sequence is TGTGCCAGCAGCTTGGACAGGTTATACAATGAGCAGTTCTTC. The whole variable domain, filled in from reference TRBV5-6 and TRBJ2-1, reads DAGVTQSPTHLIKTRGQQVTLRCSPKSGHDTVSWYQQALGQGPQFIFQYYEEEERQRGNFPDRFSGHQFPNYSSELNVNALLLGDSALYLCASSLDRLYNEQFFGPGTRLTVL.

CDR3 DNA: TGCGCCAGCAGCTTGGGGATCTTTGGGGTCGACGAGCAGTACTTC. Its protein product is CASSLGIFGVDEQYF. The rearrangement uses TRBV5-1 and TRBJ2-7; no firm D call. V shed 0 bases and J shed 5 bases, with 15 bases lying between them. Germline values: CDR1 SGHRS, CDR2 YFSETQ. The CDR3 runs 15 residues.

The chain has TRBV10-3 and TRBJ1-3; the D gene is possibly TRBD1 (5 bases). The germline gives CDR1 ENHRY, CDR2 SYGVKD. The CDR3 is 14 amino acids. Between the trimmed V and J ends, which lost 6 bases and 4 bases, there was a span of 13 bases. CDR3 bases: TGTGCCATCAGCGCTTTGGGGGGAGGAAACACCATATATTTT. Amino acid sequence: CAISALGGGNTIYF.

The CDR3 sequence is CASSESKNQPQHF. The CDR3 region has the DNA TGCGCCAGCAGTGAGTCGAAGAATCAGCCCCAGCATTTT. The V and J genes are TRBV10-1 and TRBJ1-5; no clear D. Looked up from germline, CDR1 is WNHNN and CDR2 is SYGVQD (reference sequence). V gave up 0 bases and J gave up 4 bases, with 4 bases separating them. The CDR3 runs to 13 residues.

The chain couples TRBV27 to TRBJ1-6; D uncertain. The germline V gene encodes CDR1 MNHEY and CDR2 SMNVEV (reference sequence). The CDR3 is 13 residues long. The V end lost 7 bases, the J end lost 7 bases, and 11 bases lay between the germline ends. In DNA, the CDR3 is TGTGCCAGCAAGACGGTACCGAATTCACCCCTCCACTTT. The encoded protein is CASKTVPNSPLHF.

The rearrangement links TRBV15 to TRBJ2-7; TRBD1 matches 11 bases. Germline V gene data show CDR1 as LNHNV and CDR2 as YYDKDF (reference sequence). Trimming at V came to 0 bases and at J to 2 bases, leaving 3 bases not matched to a gene. CDR3 length: 16 residues. The CDR3 is CATSRDGTGGPYEQYF. The CDR3 nucleotides read TGTGCCACCAGCAGAGACGGGACAGGGGGTCCCTACGAGCAGTACTTC. Supplemented by reference TRBV15 and TRBJ2-7, the full variable domain reads DAMVIQNPRYQVTQFGKPVTLSCSQTLNHNVMYWYQQKSSQAPKLLFHYYDKDFNNEADTPDNFQSRRPNTSFCFLDIRSPGLGDTAMYLCATSRDGTGGPYEQYFGPGTRLTVT.

This sequence joins TRBV19 and TRBJ1-1; no clear D gene. The ends were cut back, 9 bases at V and 1 base at J, with 18 bases in the middle. Germline V gene data show CDR1 as LNHDA and CDR2 as SQIVND (reference sequence). This CDR3 contains 15 residues. The CDR3: CASSIYGVSNTEAFF. In DNA form, the CDR3 reads TGTGCCAGCTCTATCTACGGAGTCTCGAACACTGAAGCTTTCTTT.

For this clone: Other DNA variants within this sample encode the same CDR3. The V gene is TRBV9, the J gene TRBJ2-2; no reliable D call. V shed 0 bases and J shed 4 bases, with 7 bases lying between them. Germline loops: CDR1 SGDLS, CDR2 YYNGEE. The CDR3 length is 14 residues. For the CDR3, the DNA is TGTGCCAGCAGCGTAGCGTCGGGCACCGGGGAGCTGTTTTTT. Translation: CASSVASGTGELFF.

The V call is TRBV30, the J call TRBJ2-7; 13 positions match TRBD2. The CDR3 is made up of 16 amino acids. Per germline, CDR1 GTSNPN and CDR2 SVGIG (reference sequence). The J segment lost 6 bases and the V segment lost 2 bases, leaving 10 bases of the junction unmatched. The CDR3 protein is CAWSKGLAGSLGEQYF. In DNA, the CDR3 is TGTGCCTGGAGTAAGGGACTAGCGGGGTCGTTGGGCGAGCAGTACTTC. Drawing the rest from reference TRBV30 and TRBJ2-7, the complete variable domain is SQTIHQWPATLVQPVGSPLSLECTVEGTSNPNLYWYRQAAGRGLQLLFYSVGIGQISSEVPQNLSASRPQDRQFILSSKKLLLSDSGFYLCAWSKGLAGSLGEQYFGPGTRLTVT.

The chain links TRBV2 to TRBJ1-1; 8 bases fit TRBD1. CDR1 SNHLY and CDR2 FYNNEI come from the germline V gene. The CDR3 length is 16 residues. The V and J ends lost 8 bases and 1 base, in that order; junction bases with no gene match: 12. The CDR3 DNA reads as TGTGCCAGCCCTCTGCCCGGGACAGGAGAGAACACTGAAGCTTTCTTT. Its translation is CASPLPGTGENTEAFF.

The chain uses TRBV6-1 and TRBJ2-3, with 11 bases identical to TRBD2. Trimming cost V 6 bases and J 6 bases; bases outside gene matches: 2. Germline CDR1 and CDR2: MNHNS and SASEGT. The CDR3 has 13 amino acids. The CDR3, as DNA: TGTGCCAGCAGGACTAGCGGGGCTGATACGCAGTATTTT. This encodes CASRTSGADTQYF.

The chain links TRBV11-3 to TRBJ2-7, with TRBD1 identical over 7 bases. Trimming took 3 bases from V and 0 from J; bases not matched to a gene: 5. This CDR3 has 15 amino acids. Germline assignment: CDR1 SGHNT and CDR2 YENEEA. CDR3 DNA sequence: TGTGCCAGCAGCTTCCGACAGGGTAGCTCCTACGAGCAGTACTTC. Encoded protein: CASSFRQGSSYEQYF.

The chain recombines TRBV18 with TRBJ2-5; 8 nucleotides match TRBD1. Trimming at V came to 1 base and at J to 5 bases, leaving 6 bases not matched to a gene. The CDR3 length is 15 residues. Looked up from germline, CDR1 is KGHSH and CDR2 is LQKENI. The DNA of the CDR3 is TGTGCCAGCTCACCACGAGGGCGACAGGGGGAGACCCAGTACTTC. Its translation: CASSPRGRQGETQYF.

The gene calls are TRBV5-4 and TRBJ2-1; the match to TRBD1 covers 9 bases. The V and J ends lost 4 bases and 1 base, in that order; junction bases with no gene match: 6. Germline V lookup: CDR1 SGHNT, CDR2 YYREEE (reference sequence). The CDR3 contains 16 residues. CDR3 coding DNA: TGTGCCAGCAGCCAGGGAGACAGGGGGTCCTACAATGAGCAGTTCTTC. Translated, it gives CASSQGDRGSYNEQFF. The variable domain in full, with the rest retrieved from reference TRBV5-4 and TRBJ2-1, is ETGVTQSPTHLIKTRGQQVTLRCSSQSGHNTVSWYQQALGQGPQFIFQYYREEENGRGNFPPRFSGLQFPNYSSELNVNALELDDSALYLCASSQGDRGSYNEQFFGPGTRLTVL.

Points on this clone: Within the sample, other DNA sequences also encode this same CDR3. This chain connects TRBV5-1 to TRBJ1-1; D possibly corresponds to TRBD1 (6 bases). V was clipped by 4 bases and J by 1 base, with 11 bases between them. The CDR3 has 14 amino acids. The germline CDR1 and CDR2 sequences are SGHRS and YFSETQ. The DNA for the CDR3 is TGCGCCAGCAGCCCGACGACAGGGAACACTGAAGCTTTCTTT. Its protein product is CASSPTTGNTEAFF.

The chain recombines TRBV10-2 with TRBJ2-3; D ambiguous. This CDR3 has 13 amino acids. CDR1 and CDR2 (germline): WSHSY, SAAADI. The V gene lost 8 bases and the J gene lost 0 bases, with 9 bases spanning the gap. CDR3 sequence: CASGEYSTDTQYF. The CDR3 DNA is TGCGCCAGCGGCGAGTATAGCACAGATACGCAGTATTTT.

This clone was detected a few times. This chain uses TRBV19 with TRBJ1-5, with a possible D match to TRBD1 (5 bases). V was pared by 5 bases and J by 6 bases, with 14 bases between. CDR3 length equals 14 residues. The germline gives CDR1 LNHDA, CDR2 SQIVND (reference sequence). In DNA form, the CDR3 reads TGTGCCAGTAGTTCACCAGGGTCCGGTCAGCCCCAGCATTTT. This sequence encodes CASSSPGSGQPQHF.

The chain combines TRBV18 with TRBJ1-5; the D is unclear. Per germline, CDR1 KGHSH and CDR2 LQKENI. V was pared by 5 bases and J by 3 bases, with 11 bases between. The CDR3 is 14 amino acids. CDR3 amino acids: CASSYPGPNQPQHF. CDR3 in DNA: TGTGCCAGCTCATACCCCGGCCCCAATCAGCCCCAGCATTTT.

This chain uses TRBV18 with TRBJ2-7, with 7 bases identical to TRBD1. Trimming removed 3 bases from V and 3 bases from J; junction bases left unmatched: 8. Germline CDR1 KGHSH, CDR2 LQKENI. The CDR3 runs 15 residues. The CDR3 bases are TGTGCCAGCTCACCCCAACAGGGGTTAGGCTACGAGCAGTACTTC. This codes for CASSPQQGLGYEQYF.